This is a list of T cell receptor beta chains from one sample in a study of blood T cell repertoires in COVID-19. Some clones are missing from TCRdb's copy, which holds only in-frame ones; the method was immunoSEQ multiplex PCR. The sample lists about 180,000 clones, approximately 86% occurring once. The sequencing sample was made of peripheral blood. Receptors were obtained from a woman in her twenties or thirties with active or convalescent COVID-19. Both conserved end residues are part of each CDR3. D genes are given only for firm matches. The size of a clone is reported for some rows only, either as once, few or many, or as a class for expanded clones.

.	TRBD1	TRBJ1-2	TRBV30	TGTGCCTCCTGGGACAGGGGGAATGGCTACACCTTC	CASWDRGNGYTF
.	.	TRBJ2-3	TRBV4-1	TGCGCCAGCAGCCAAGGACAGACCACGGATACGCAGTATTTT	CASSQGQTTDTQYF
.	.	TRBJ1-2	TRBV19	TGTGCCAGTAGTATAGTTGTCGACAGCACCTACTATGGCTACACCTTC	CASSIVVDSTYYGYTF
.	.	TRBJ1-3	TRBV28	TGTGCCAGCAGTTTTCTCCAGGACTCTGGAAACACCATATATTTT	CASSFLQDSGNTIYF
.	.	TRBJ2-5	TRBV5-5	TGTGCCAGCAGCTTGAGCGCGCCGGGATATCAAGAGACCCAGTACTTC	CASSLSAPGYQETQYF
.	.	TRBJ2-5	TRBV28	TGTGCCAGCAGTTCCTATGTCCAAAGAGAGGGACACGCTAGAGAGACCCAGTACTTC	CASSSYVQREGHARETQYF
.	.	TRBJ2-7	TRBV4-1	TGCGCCAGCAGCCAAGATGGGCGAGGGTACGAGCAGTACTTC	CASSQDGRGYEQYF
.	TRBD1	TRBJ1-1	TRBV6-5	TGTGCCAGCAGAAAAGGACAGGGCTTGGCTGAAGCTTTCTTT	CASRKGQGLAEAFF
once	.	TRBJ1-1	TRBV6-5	TGTGCCAGCAGTTACCTCCGGGGGATGAACACTGAAGCTTTCTTT	CASSYLRGMNTEAFF
.	TRBD1	TRBJ1-2	TRBV18	TGTGCCAGCTCACCACGAGGGACAGGGGGCTCCTATGGCTACACCTTC	CASSPRGTGGSYGYTF
.	.	TRBJ2-7	TRBV6-5	TGTGCCAGCGAGGACTACGAGCAGTACTTC	CASEDYEQYF
few	TRBD1	TRBJ1-6	TRBV28	TGTGCCAGCAGTGCCTACAGGGGAAATTCACCCCTCCACTTT	CASSAYRGNSPLHF
.	.	TRBJ1-2	TRBV27	TGTGCCAGCAGCAACAGTATTAACTATGGCTACACCTTC	CASSNSINYGYTF
.	.	TRBJ1-2	TRBV5-1	TGCGCCAGCAGCTTGACAGATACTGGCTACACCTTC	CASSLTDTGYTF
few	.	TRBJ1-6	TRBV4-1	TGCGCCAGCAGCCATGATGGGGGGAGTAGCTCACCCCTCCACTTT	CASSHDGGSSSPLHF
.	.	TRBJ1-3	TRBV5-6	TGTGCCAGCAGCCAGAGAAACACCATATATTTT	CASSQRNTIYF
.	.	TRBJ2-1	TRBV7-6	TGTGCCAGCAGCTTATCGATACCGGGAAATGTGTACAATGAGCAGTTCTTC	CASSLSIPGNVYNEQFF
.	TRBD2	TRBJ2-5	TRBV4-2	TGTGCCAGCAGCCAAGACGGGGTAGCGGGAGAGACCCAGTACTTC	CASSQDGVAGETQYF
.	TRBD1	TRBJ1-2	TRBV25-1	TGTGCCAGCAGTGAAGGGACAGGGGGCCGCTATGGCTACACCTTC	CASSEGTGGRYGYTF
.	TRBD1	TRBJ2-1	TRBV20-1	TGCAGTGCTAGTGGGACAGGGCGTTACAATGAGCAGTTCTTC	CSASGTGRYNEQFF
.	.	TRBJ1-2	TRBV9	TGTGCCAGCAGCGTAGACGGGGGTTCCTATGGCTACACCTTC	CASSVDGGSYGYTF
.	.	TRBJ1-4	TRBV27	TGTGCCAGCAGCCCATGGGGGGGCGATGAAAAACTGTTTTTT	CASSPWGGDEKLFF
.	TRBD2	TRBJ2-6	TRBV7-8	TGTGCCAGCAGCTGGGAGGGCCTTTCTGGGGCCAACGTCCTGACTTTC	CASSWEGLSGANVLTF
.	.	TRBJ1-5	TRBV19	TGTGCCAGCAAGCTTGGGGGGCAGCCCCAGCATTTT	CASKLGGQPQHF
.	.	TRBJ2-3	TRBV9	TGTGCCAGCAGCGCTTCGGGTGGGACAGATACGCAGTATTTT	CASSASGGTDTQYF
.	TRBD1	TRBJ1-5	TRBV27	TGTGCCAGCTCGAGGACAGGGCCTCTGCGGCCCCAGCATTTT	CASSRTGPLRPQHF
.	.	TRBJ2-1	TRBV6-5	TGTGCCAGCACTAAGGCCTCGACAGGTAACAATGAGCAGTTCTTC	CASTKASTGNNEQFF
.	.	TRBJ2-5	TRBV18	TGTGCCAGCTCACAGCCCGGGTATAGTAAAGAGACCCAGTACTTC	CASSQPGYSKETQYF
.	.	TRBJ1-1	TRBV19	TGTGCCAGTAGTATCGCCCTAGGGGGGGCTGAAGCTTTCTTT	CASSIALGGAEAFF
.	.	TRBJ2-5	TRBV18	TGTGCCAACTCCAGGGGAAACCAAGAGACCCAGTACTTC	CANSRGNQETQYF
few	.	TRBJ2-2	TRBV10-2	TGCGCCAGCAGTGTACAGGGAACCGGGGAGCTGTTTTTT	CASSVQGTGELFF
.	.	TRBJ1-5	TRBV4-1	TGCGCCAGCAGCCAAGTGCTTGACAGATCCTTCCAGCCCCAGCATTTT	CASSQVLDRSFQPQHF
.	.	TRBJ2-7	TRBV3-1/TRBV3-2	TGTGCCAGCAGCCATGGAGGGGGCGCAGGGGGGAACGAGCAGTACTTC	CASSHGGGAGGNEQYF
.	TRBD1	TRBJ2-2	TRBV9	TGTGCCAGCAGCGTACGACAGGGGGCGACCGGGGAGCTGTTTTTT	CASSVRQGATGELFF
.	.	TRBJ2-3	TRBV6-5	TGTGCCAGCAGTTCAAGCGAGAGGCAGTATTTT	CASSSSERQYF
.	.	TRBJ1-1	TRBV20-1	TGCAGTGCTAGGTCGGTTACTGAAGCTTTCTTT	CSARSVTEAFF
.	TRBD1	TRBJ1-2	TRBV28	TGTGCCAGCAGTTTTTCCGACAGGGGCTATGGCTACACCTTC	CASSFSDRGYGYTF
.	TRBD1	TRBJ1-1	TRBV28	TGTGCCAGCAGCCCCTCGTGGACAGGGTCCCTGAACACTGAAGCTTTCTTT	CASSPSWTGSLNTEAFF
.	.	TRBJ1-3	TRBV10-1	TGCGCCAGCAGGGACAAAAAAATGCGGTCTGGAAACACCATATATTTT	CASRDKKMRSGNTIYF
.	TRBD1	TRBJ1-5	TRBV5-1	TGCGCCAGCAGCTGGGGGACAGATAGCAATCAGCCCCAGCATTTT	CASSWGTDSNQPQHF
.	TRBD2	TRBJ2-7	TRBV6-5	TGTGCCAGCAGTTATAGCGGGTCCTACGAGCAGTACTTC	CASSYSGSYEQYF
once	.	TRBJ2-5	TRBV28	TGTGCCAGCAGTTTCCCAGGGCCTGAGACCCAGTACTTC	CASSFPGPETQYF
.	.	TRBJ2-2	TRBV27	TGTGCCAGCAGTTTATTCACAGTGAACACCGGGGAGCTGTTTTTT	CASSLFTVNTGELFF
.	.	TRBJ1-6	TRBV18	TGTGCCAGCTCACCCGACAGGCAGGCGAATTCACCCCTCCACTTT	CASSPDRQANSPLHF
few	.	TRBJ1-1	TRBV10-3	TGTGCCATCAGTGCCGGGGAAAAGGTGAACACTGAAGCTTTCTTT	CAISAGEKVNTEAFF
.	TRBD2	TRBJ2-2	TRBV9	TGTGCCAGCAGCCCGCGGGGGGACCTAAACACCGGGGAGCTGTTTTTT	CASSPRGDLNTGELFF
.	TRBD2	TRBJ2-3	TRBV27	TGTGCCAGCAGCCGCAGAGGGAGCGGGGGAAGCACAGATACGCAGTATTTT	CASSRRGSGGSTDTQYF
.	.	TRBJ2-3	TRBV10-3	TGTGCCATCCGGCGGGACAGTCCCGATACGCAGTATTTT	CAIRRDSPDTQYF
.	.	TRBJ1-5	TRBV5-1	TGCGCCAGCAGCTTGGGACCCTCAGGGGGCAATCAGCCCCAGCATTTT	CASSLGPSGGNQPQHF
.	.	TRBJ1-2	TRBV21-1	TGTGCCAGCAGCAAAGTCGGGGGGCGTCTCGGCTACACCTTC	CASSKVGGRLGYTF
.	TRBD1	TRBJ1-4	TRBV5-4	TGTGCCAGCAGCCAAGCCGACAGGGAGAATGAAAAACTGTTTTTT	CASSQADRENEKLFF